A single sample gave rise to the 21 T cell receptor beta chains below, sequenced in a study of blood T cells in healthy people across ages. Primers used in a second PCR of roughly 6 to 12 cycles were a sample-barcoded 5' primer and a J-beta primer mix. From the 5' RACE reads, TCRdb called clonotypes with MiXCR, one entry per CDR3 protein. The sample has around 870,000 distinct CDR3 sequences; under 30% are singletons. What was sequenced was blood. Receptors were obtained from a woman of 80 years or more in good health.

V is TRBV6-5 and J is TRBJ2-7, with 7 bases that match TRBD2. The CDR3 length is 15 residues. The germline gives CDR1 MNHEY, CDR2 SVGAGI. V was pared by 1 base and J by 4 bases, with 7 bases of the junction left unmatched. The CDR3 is CASSYYRGEGYEQYF. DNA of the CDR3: TGTGCCAGCAGTTACTATCGGGGGGAAGGGTACGAGCAGTACTTC.

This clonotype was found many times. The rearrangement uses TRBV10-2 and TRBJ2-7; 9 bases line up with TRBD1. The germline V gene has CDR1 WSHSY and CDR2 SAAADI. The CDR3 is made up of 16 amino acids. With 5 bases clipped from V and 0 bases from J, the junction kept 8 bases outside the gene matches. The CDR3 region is CASSSPGTGISYEQYF. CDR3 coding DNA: TGCGCCAGCAGTTCCCCCGGGACAGGGATCTCCTACGAGCAGTACTTC.

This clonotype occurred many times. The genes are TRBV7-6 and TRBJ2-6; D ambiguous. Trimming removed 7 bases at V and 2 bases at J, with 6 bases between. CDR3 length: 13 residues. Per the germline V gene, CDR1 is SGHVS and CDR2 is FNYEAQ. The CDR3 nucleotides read TGTGCCAGCATCGGACCTGGGGCCAACGTCCTGACTTTC. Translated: CASIGPGANVLTF.

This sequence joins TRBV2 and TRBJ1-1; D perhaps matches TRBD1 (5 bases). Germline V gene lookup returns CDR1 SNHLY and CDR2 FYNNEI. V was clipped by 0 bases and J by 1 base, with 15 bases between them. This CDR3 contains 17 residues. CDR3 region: CASSEASGEIQNTEAFF. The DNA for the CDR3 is TGTGCCAGCAGTGAAGCTTCGGGGGAAATACAGAACACTGAAGCTTTCTTT.

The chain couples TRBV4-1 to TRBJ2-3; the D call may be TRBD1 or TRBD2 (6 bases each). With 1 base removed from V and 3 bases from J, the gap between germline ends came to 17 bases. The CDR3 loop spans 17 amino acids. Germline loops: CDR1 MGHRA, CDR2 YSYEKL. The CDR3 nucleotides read TGCGCCAGCAGCCAAGTATCGGGACTGAGGGGGACAGATACGCAGTATTTT. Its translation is CASSQVSGLRGTDTQYF.

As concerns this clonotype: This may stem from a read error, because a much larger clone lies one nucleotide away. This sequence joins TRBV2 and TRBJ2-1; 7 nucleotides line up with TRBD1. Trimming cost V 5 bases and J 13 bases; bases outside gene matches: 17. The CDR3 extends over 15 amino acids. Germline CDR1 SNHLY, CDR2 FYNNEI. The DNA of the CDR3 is TGTGCCAGCAGTCTTTATACAGGGGAACGAAAGACCCAGTTCTTC. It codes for CASSLYTGERKTQFF.

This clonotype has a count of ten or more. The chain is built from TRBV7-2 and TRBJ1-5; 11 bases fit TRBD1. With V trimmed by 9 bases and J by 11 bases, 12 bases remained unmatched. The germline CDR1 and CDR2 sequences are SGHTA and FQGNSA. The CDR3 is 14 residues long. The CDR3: CASARGTGGRAQHF. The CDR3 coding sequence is TGTGCCAGTGCTAGGGGGACAGGGGGTCGGGCCCAGCATTTT.

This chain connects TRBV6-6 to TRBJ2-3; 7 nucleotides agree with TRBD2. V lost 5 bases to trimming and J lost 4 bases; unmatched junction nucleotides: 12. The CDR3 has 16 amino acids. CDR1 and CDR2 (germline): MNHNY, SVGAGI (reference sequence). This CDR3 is CASSDRRAGRSDTQYF. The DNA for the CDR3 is TGTGCCAGCAGTGACCGACGAGCGGGGCGGTCAGATACGCAGTATTTT.

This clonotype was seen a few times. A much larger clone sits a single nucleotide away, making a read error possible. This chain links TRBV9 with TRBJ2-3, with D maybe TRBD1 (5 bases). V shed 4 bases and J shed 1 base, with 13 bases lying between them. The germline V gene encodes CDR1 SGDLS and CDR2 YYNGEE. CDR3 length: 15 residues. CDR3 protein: CASSPKIGGTDTQYF. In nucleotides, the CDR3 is TGTGCCAGCAGCCCGAAAATAGGGGGCACAGATACGCAGTATTTT.

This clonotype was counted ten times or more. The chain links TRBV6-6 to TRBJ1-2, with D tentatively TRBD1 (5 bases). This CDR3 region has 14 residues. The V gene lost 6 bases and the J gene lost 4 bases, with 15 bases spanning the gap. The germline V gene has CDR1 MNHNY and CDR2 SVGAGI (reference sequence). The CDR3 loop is CASSLRDGSYGYTF. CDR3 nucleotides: TGTGCCAGCAGCCTCCGGGACGGGTCCTATGGCTACACCTTC.

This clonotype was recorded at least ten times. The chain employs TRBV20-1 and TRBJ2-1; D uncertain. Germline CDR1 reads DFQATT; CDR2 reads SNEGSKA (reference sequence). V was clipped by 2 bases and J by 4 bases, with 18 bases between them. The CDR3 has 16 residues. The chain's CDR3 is CSARPLDQTFYNEQFF. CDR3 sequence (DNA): TGCAGTGCTAGACCCTTAGACCAAACTTTTTACAATGAGCAGTTCTTC.

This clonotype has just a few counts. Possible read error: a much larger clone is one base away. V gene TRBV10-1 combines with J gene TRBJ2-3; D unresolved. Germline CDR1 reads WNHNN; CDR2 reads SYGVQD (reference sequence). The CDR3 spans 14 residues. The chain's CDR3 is CASRESVSTDTQYF. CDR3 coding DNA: TGCGCCAGCAGGGAGTCTGTGAGCACAGATACGCAGTATTTT.

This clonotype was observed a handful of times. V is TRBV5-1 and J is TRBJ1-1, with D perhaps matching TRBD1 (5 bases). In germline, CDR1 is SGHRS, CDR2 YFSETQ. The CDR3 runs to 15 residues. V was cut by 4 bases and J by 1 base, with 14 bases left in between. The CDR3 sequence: CASSTARGANTEAFF. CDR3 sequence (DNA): TGCGCCAGCAGCACAGCAAGGGGTGCGAACACTGAAGCTTTCTTT.

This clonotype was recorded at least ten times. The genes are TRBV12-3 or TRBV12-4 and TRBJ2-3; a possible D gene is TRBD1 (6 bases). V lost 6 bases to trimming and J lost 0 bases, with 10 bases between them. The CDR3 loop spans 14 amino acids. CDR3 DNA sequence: TGTGCCAGCAGCCGTGGACAGAGCACAGATACGCAGTATTTT. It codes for CASSRGQSTDTQYF.

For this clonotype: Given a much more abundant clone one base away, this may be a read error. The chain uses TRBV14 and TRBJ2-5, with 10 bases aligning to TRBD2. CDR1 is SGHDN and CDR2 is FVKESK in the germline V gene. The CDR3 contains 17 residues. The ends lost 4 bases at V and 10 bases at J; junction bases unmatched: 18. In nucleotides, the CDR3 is TGTGCCAGCAGCCGGCCTAGCGGGGGCGATACCAGAGAGGGCCAGTACTTC. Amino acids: CASSRPSGGDTREGQYF. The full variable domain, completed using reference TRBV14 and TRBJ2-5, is EAGVTQFPSHSVIEKGQTVTLRCDPISGHDNLYWYRRVMGKEIKFLLHFVKESKQDESGMPNNRFLAERTGGTYSTLKVQPAELEDSGVYFCASSRPSGGDTREGQYFGPGTRLLVL.

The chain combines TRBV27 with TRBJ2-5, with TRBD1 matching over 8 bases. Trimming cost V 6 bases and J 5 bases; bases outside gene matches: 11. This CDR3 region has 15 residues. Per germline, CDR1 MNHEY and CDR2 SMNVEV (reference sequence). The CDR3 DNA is TGTGCCAGCAGCTTCGGGGACAGGACTTTGGAGACCCAGTACTTC. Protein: CASSFGDRTLETQYF.

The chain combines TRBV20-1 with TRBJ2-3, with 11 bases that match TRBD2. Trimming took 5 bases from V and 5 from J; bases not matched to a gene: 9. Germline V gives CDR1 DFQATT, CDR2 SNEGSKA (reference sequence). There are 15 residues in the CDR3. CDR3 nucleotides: TGCAGTGCTCCCACCGGCGGGACTAGCGGAGATACGCAGTATTTT. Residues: CSAPTGGTSGDTQYF.

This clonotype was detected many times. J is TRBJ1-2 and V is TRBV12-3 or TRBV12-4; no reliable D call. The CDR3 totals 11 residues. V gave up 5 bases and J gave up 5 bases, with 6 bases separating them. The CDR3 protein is CASSTLYGYTF. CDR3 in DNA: TGTGCCAGCAGTACTTTATATGGCTACACCTTC.

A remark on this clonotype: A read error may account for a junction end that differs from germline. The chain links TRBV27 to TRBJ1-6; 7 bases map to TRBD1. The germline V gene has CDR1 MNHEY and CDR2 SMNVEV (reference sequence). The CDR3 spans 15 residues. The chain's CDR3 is CASRNQDRRASPPHF. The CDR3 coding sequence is TGTGCCAGCAGGAATCAGGACAGGCGGGCTTCACCCCCCCACTTT.

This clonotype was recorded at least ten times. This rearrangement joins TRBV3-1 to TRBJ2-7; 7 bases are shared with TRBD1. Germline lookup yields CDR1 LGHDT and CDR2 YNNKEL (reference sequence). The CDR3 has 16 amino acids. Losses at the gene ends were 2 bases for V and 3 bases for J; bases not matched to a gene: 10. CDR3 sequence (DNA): TGTGCCAGCAGCCAAAGGGTCGGGGACAGAATCTACGAGCAGTACTTC. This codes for CASSQRVGDRIYEQYF.

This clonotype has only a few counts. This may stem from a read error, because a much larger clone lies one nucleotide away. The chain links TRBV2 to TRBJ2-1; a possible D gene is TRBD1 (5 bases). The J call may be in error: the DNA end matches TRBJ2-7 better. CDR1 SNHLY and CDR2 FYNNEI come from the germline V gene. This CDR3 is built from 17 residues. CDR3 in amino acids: CASRGSVGHMSYNEQYF. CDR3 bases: TGTGCCAGCAGGGGCTCGGTCGGACATATGTCTTACAATGAGCAGTACTTC.